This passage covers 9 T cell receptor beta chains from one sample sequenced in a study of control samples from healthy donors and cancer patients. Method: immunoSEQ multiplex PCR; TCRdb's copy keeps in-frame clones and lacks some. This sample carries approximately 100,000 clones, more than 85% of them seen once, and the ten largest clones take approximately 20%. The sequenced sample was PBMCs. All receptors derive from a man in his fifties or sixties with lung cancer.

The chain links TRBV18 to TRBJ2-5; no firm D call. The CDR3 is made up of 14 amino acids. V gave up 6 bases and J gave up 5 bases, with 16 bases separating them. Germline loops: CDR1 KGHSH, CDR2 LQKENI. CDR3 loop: CASSPSGIWETQYF. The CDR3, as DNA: TGTGCCAGCTCGCCTTCAGGAATCTGGGAGACCCAGTACTTC.

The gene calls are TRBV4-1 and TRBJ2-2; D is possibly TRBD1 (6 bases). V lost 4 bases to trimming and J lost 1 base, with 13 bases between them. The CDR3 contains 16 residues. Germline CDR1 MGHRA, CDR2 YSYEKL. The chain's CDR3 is CASSLLGAGNTGELFF. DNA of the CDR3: TGCGCCAGCAGCCTCCTGGGGGCAGGGAACACCGGGGAGCTGTTTTTT.

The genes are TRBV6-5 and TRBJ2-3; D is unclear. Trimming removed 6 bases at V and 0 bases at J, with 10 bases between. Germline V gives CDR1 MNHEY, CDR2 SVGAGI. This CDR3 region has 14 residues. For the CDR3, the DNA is TGTGCCAGCAGCATGACTGGGAGCACAGATACGCAGTATTTT. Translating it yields CASSMTGSTDTQYF.

The CDR3 DNA sequence: TGCGCCAGCAGTGAGTCTGGGCCCCCCGGGCAGACCCAGTACTTC. Protein product: CASSESGPPGQTQYF. The J gene is TRBJ2-5, the V gene TRBV10-1; D unresolved. The CDR3 is made up of 15 amino acids. The germline V gene has CDR1 WNHNN and CDR2 SYGVQD (reference sequence). V dropped 0 bases and J dropped 6 bases, with 14 bases sitting between them.

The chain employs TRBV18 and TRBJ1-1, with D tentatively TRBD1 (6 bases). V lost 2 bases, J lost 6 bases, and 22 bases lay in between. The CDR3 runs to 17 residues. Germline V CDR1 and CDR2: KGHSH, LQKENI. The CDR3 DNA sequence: TGTGCCAGCTCACCATTGAACAGGGAAGAGGGGTTCGCTGAAGCTTTCTTT. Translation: CASSPLNREEGFAEAFF.

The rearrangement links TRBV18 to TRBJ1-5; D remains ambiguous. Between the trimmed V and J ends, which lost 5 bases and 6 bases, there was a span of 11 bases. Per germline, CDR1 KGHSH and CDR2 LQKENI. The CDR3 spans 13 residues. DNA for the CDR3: TGTGCCAGCTCAGATATCGGCACTCAGCCCCAGCATTTT. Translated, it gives CASSDIGTQPQHF.

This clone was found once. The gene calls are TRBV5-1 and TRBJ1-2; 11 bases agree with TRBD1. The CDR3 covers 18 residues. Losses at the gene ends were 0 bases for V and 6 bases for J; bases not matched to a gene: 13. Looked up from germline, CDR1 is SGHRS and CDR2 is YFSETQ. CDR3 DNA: TGCGCCAGCAGCTTGGGCCCATCGACGGGACAGGGGGGACATGGCTACACCTTC. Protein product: CASSLGPSTGQGGHGYTF.

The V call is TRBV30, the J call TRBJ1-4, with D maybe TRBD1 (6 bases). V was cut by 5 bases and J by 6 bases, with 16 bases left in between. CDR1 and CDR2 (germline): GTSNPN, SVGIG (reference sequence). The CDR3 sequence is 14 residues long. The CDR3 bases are TGTGCCTGGGGGGACACTGCCTGGGATGAAAAACTGTTTTTT. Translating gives CAWGDTAWDEKLFF.

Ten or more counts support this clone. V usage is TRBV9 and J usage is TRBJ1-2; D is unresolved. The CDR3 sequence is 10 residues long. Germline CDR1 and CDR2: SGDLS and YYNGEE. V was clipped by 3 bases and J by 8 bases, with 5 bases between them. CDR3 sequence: CASSGEGYTF. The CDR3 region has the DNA TGTGCCAGCAGCGGCGAGGGCTACACCTTC.